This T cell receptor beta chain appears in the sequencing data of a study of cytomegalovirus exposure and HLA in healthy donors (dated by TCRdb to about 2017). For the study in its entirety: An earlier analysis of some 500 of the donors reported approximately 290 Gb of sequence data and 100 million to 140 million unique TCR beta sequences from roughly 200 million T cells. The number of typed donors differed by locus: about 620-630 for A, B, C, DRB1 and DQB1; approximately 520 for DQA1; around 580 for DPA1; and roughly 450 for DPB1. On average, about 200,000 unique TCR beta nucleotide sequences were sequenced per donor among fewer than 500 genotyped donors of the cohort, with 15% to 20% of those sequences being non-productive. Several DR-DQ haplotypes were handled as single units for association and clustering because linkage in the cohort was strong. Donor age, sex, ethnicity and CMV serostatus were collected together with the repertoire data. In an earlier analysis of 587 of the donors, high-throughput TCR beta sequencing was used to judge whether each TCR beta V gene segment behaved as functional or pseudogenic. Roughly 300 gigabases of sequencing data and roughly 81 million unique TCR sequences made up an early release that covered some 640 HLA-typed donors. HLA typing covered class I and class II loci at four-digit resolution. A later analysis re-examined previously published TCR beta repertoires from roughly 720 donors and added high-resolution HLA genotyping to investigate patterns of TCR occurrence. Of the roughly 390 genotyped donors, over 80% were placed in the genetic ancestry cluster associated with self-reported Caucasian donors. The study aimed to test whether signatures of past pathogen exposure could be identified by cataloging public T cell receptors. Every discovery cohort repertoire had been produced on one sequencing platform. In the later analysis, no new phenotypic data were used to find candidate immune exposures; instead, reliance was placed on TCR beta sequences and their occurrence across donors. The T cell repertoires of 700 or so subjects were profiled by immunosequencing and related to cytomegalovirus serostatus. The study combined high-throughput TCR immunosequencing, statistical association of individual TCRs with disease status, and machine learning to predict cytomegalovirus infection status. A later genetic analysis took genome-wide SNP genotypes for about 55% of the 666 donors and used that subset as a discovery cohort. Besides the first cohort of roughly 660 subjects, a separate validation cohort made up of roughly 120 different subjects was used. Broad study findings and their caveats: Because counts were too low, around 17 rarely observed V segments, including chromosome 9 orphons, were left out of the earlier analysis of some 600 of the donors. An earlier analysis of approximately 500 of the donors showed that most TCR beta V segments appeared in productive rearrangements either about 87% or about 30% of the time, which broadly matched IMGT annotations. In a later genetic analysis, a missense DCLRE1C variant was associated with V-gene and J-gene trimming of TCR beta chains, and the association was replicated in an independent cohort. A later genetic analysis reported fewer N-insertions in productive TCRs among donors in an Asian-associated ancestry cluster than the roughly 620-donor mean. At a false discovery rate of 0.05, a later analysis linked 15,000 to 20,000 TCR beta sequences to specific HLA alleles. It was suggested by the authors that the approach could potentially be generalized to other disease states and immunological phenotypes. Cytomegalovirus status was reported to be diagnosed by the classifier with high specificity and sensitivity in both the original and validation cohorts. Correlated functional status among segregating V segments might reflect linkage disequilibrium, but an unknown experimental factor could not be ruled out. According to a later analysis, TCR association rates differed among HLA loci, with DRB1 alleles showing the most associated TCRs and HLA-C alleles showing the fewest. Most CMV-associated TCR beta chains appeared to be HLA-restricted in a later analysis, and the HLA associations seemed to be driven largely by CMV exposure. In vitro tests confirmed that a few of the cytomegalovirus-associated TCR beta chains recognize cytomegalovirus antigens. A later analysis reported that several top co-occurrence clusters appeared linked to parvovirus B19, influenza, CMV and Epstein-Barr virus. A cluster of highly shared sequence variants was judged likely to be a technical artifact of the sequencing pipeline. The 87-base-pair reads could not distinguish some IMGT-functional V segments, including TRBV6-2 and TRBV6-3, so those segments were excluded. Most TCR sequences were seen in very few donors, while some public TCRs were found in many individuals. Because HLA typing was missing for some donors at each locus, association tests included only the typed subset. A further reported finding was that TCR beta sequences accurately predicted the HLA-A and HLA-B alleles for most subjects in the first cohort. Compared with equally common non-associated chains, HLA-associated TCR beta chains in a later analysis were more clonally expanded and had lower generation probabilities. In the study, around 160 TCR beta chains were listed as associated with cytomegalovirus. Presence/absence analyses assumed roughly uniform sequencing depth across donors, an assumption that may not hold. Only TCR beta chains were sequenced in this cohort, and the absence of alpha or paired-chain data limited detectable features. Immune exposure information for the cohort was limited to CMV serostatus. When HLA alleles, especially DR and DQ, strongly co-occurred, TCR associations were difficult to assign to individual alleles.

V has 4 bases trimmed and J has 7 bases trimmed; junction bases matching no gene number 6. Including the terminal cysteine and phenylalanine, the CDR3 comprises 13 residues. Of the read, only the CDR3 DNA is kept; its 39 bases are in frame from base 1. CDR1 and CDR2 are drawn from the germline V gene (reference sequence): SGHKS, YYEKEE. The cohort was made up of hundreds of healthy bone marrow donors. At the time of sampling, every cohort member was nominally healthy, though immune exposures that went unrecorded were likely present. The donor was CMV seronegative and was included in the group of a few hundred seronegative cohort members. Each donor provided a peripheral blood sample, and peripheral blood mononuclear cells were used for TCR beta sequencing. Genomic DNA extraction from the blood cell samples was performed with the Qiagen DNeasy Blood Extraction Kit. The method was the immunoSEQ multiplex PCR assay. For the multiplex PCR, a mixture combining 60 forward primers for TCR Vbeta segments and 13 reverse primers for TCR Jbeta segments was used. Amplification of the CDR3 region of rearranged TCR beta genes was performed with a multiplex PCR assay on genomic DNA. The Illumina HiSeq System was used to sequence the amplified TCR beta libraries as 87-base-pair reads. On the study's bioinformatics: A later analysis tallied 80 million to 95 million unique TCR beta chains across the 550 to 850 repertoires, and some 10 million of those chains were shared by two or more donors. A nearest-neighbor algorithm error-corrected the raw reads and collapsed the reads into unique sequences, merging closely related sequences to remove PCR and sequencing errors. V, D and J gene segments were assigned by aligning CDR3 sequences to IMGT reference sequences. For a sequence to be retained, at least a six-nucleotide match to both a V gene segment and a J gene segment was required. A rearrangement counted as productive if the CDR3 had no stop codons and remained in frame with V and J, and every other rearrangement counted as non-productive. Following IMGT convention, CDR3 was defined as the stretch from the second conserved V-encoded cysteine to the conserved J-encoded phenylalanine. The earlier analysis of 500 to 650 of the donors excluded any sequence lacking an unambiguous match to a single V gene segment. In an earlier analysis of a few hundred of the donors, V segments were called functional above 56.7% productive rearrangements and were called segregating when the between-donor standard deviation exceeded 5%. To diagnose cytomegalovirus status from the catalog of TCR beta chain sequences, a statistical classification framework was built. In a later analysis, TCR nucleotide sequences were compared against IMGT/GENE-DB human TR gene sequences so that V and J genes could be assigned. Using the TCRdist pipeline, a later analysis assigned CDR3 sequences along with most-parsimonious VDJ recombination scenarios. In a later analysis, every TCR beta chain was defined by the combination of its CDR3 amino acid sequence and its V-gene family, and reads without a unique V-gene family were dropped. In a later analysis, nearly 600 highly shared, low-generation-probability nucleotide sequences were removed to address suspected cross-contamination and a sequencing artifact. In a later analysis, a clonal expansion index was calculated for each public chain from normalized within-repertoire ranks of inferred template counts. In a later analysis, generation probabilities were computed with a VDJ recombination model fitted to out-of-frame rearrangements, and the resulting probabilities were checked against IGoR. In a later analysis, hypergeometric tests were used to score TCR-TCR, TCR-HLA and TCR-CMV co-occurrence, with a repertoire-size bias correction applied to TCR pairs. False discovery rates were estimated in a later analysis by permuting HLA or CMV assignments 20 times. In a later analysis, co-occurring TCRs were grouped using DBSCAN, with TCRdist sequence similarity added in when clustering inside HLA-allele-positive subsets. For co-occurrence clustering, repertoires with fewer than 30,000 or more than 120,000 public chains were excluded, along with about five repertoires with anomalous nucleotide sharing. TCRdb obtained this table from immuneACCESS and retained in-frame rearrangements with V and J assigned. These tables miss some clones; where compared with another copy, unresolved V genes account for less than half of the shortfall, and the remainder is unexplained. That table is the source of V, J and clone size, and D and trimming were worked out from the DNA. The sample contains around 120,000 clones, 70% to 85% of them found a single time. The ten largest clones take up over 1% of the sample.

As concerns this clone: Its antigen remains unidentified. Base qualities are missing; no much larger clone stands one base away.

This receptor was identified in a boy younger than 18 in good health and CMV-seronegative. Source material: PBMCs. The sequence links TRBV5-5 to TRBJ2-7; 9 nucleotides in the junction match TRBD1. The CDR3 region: CASSLQGAREQYF. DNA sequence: TGTGCCAGCAGCCTACAGGGGGCGCGGGAGCAGTACTTC.